This T cell receptor (beta chain) was sequenced during a study of cytomegalovirus exposure and HLA in healthy donors. Study background: The 100 to 150 validation repertoires, a later analysis reported, used the same platform as the approximately 670 repertoires from the first cohort.

Method: immunoSEQ multiplex PCR; TCRdb's copy keeps in-frame clones and lacks some. This table has about 54,000 clones, around nine tenths appearing once. Trimming cost V 0 bases and J 7 bases, with 13 bases left between them. The CDR3 totals 16 residues. Per the germline V gene, CDR1 is LGHNA and CDR2 is YSLEER. Overall study findings and caveats: There were about 160 TCR beta chains listed as cytomegalovirus-associated. Usually a TCR sequence was rare, but some public TCRs were found in many donors.

On this clone itself: The antigen is not known.

The donors were part of the validation cohort, which consisted of roughly 110 subjects and was separate from the first cohort of hundreds of subjects. The origin of this receptor is a woman between 18 and 29 years old in good health and CMV-seropositive. The gene calls are TRBV4-3 and TRBJ1-6, with D possibly matching TRBD1 (5 bases). Specimen: PBMCs. The CDR3 here is CASSQDLQGTNSPLHF. The CDR3 nucleotides are TGCGCCAGCAGCCAAGATCTCCAGGGCACGAATTCACCCCTCCACTTT.